This entry is about one T cell receptor beta chain. TCRdb recomputed calls from the reads with MiXCR, one row per CDR3 protein. The sample contains approximately 750,000 distinct CDR3 sequences, 35% to 45% of which appear only once. This entry is derived from a study of T cell repertoires in cytomegalovirus infection. This CDR3 is built from 13 residues. Germline V gene sequence: CDR1 DFQATT, CDR2 SNEGSKA (reference sequence). Trimming at V came to 6 bases and at J to 5 bases, leaving 6 bases not matched to a gene. This clonotype was obtained from a human donor in good health (CMV status not recorded). Some clones in this sample may be carry-over from other donors' samples. The sequenced sample consisted of PBMCs. The chain links TRBV20-1 to TRBJ2-7, with 11 bases that match TRBD2. CDR3 nucleotide sequence: TGCAGTGCCCTAGCGGGAGGCATCCACGAGCAGTACTTC. Translating it yields CSALAGGIHEQYF.